This T cell receptor beta chain came from a study of CD8 T cells in ankylosing spondylitis. Findings and limits, study-wide: Disease-linked clones had a CD8+ phenotype and relatively low frequency in peripheral blood. Among TCR beta sequences, a motif of eight highly homologous variants appeared characteristic of ankylosing spondylitis blood.

Germline CDR1 MNHEY, CDR2 SVGEGT. The CDR3 extends over 13 amino acids. V was clipped by 5 bases and J by 4 bases, with 11 bases between them. MiXCR, applied by TCRdb to the 5' RACE reads, yields one record per CDR3 protein. The sample includes more than 500,000 distinct CDR3 sequences, about 5% of them seen just once. With regard to this clonotype: Its target is unknown.

The sequence came from a male donor with ankylosing spondylitis. The V call is TRBV6-2 or TRBV6-3, the J call TRBJ2-5; no firm D call. Sequenced material: blood, either unsorted or a sorted T cell fraction (not recorded which). The CDR3 region has the DNA TGTGCCAGCAGTCGCGGAATGGTAGAGACCCAGTACTTC. Its protein is CASSRGMVETQYF.